The clone carrying this T cell receptor (beta chain) has more than one count but fewer than ten. Antigen specificity is unknown. The data originate from a study of PD-L1 blockade in urothelial cancer. The overall study: Samples of blood were analyzed 3 weeks (second dose) and 6 weeks after treatment start.

The CDR3 loop spans 15 amino acids. The germline V gene has CDR1 MDHEN and CDR2 SYDVKM. V shed 2 bases, J shed 2 bases, and the junction held 6 bases outside the gene matches. Notes on the study in general: Durable-benefit patients had greater expansion of tumor-associated blood clones at 3 weeks.

The sample's time point: pretreatment peripheral blood. Assay used: immunoSEQ multiplex PCR; TCRdb lists only in-frame clones, some missing. Here the sample spans tens of thousands of clones, 85% being singletons. The V and J genes are TRBV28 and TRBJ2-7; 7 positions match TRBD1. The sequencing used PBMCs, collected around atezolizumab (anti-PD-L1) treatment. The receptor's source is a man aged 55 to 70 with urothelial cancer. The CDR3 reads CASSLGGQPTYEQYF. CDR3 sequence (DNA): TGTGCCAGCAGTTTAGGGGGACAGCCAACCTACGAGCAGTACTTC.